These 25 T cell receptor beta chains originate from one sample sequenced in a study of T cell responses to AZD1222 COVID-19 vaccine (dated by TCRdb to the early 2020s). Library prep was done by the immunoSEQ multiplex PCR assay. Held by TCRdb, this immuneACCESS table contains in-frame sequences only and omits some clones. Under half of the omission traces to an unresolved V gene where checked; the cause of the rest is unknown. The sample table lists under 95,000 clones, 85% to 90% of them with a count of one. More than 1.2% of the sample is taken by the ten largest. The time point label, as the study defines it: about 28 days (+/-7) after the second vaccine dose. The sample in question was peripheral blood, obtained 28 days after the second AZD1222 dose. The receptor source for this set is an adult who received the AZD1222 COVID-19 vaccine.

The chain is built from TRBV12-3 or TRBV12-4 and TRBJ1-1; D uncertain. This CDR3 has 13 amino acids. Trimming left V 8 bases short and J 0 bases short, with 10 bases between. CDR3 residues: CASLRTLNTEAFF. As DNA, the CDR3 is TGTGCCAGCCTCAGAACCCTGAACACTGAAGCTTTCTTT.

The J gene is TRBJ2-7, the V gene TRBV29-1; possible D gene TRBD1, 5 bases. This CDR3 is 12 amino acids long. V was cut by 6 bases and J by 3 bases, with 12 bases left in between. CDR1 and CDR2 from the germline V gene are SQVTM and ANQGSEA. CDR3 protein: CSVRDSNYEQYF. The CDR3 DNA sequence: TGCAGCGTGAGAGACAGTAACTACGAGCAGTACTTC.

The V call is TRBV12-3 or TRBV12-4, the J call TRBJ1-1, with a possible D match to TRBD1 (5 bases). The V gene lost 4 bases and the J gene lost 13 bases, with 13 bases spanning the gap. The CDR3 is made up of 11 amino acids. CDR3 sequence (DNA): TGTGCCAGCAGTTCCGGGTTACAGGTTTTCTTT. This encodes CASSSGLQVFF.

This chain links TRBV6-1 with TRBJ2-5; maybe TRBD2 (5 bases). Looked up from germline, CDR1 is MNHNS and CDR2 is SASEGT. V was pared by 1 base and J by 5 bases, with 8 bases between. CDR3 length: 13 amino acids. CDR3 sequence (DNA): TGTGCCAGCAGTGAAGGGCGAGGGGAGACCCAGTACTTC. Its protein product is CASSEGRGETQYF.

The chain employs TRBV19 and TRBJ2-7, with D hard to call. The CDR3 totals 14 residues. Germline V gene lookup returns CDR1 LNHDA and CDR2 SQIVND (reference sequence). The V end lost 7 bases, the J end lost 6 bases, and 19 bases lay between the germline ends. The CDR3, as DNA: TGTGCCAGTACCCCGTCGGGTTCGAGTAGCGAGCAGTACTTC. Translation: CASTPSGSSSEQYF.

The chain has TRBV7-2 and TRBJ2-3; 9 bases are shared with TRBD2. Germline CDR1 and CDR2: SGHTA and FQGNSA. With 4 bases clipped from V and 5 bases from J, the junction kept 10 bases outside the gene matches. The CDR3 covers 16 residues. CDR3 in DNA: TGTGCCAGCAGCTCCCAGGGCGGGGGGGCTTTAGATACGCAGTATTTT. Translation gives CASSSQGGGALDTQYF.

The chain recombines TRBV5-1 with TRBJ2-7, with 7 bases matching TRBD1. This CDR3 has 15 amino acids. V lost 4 bases and J lost 2; bases outside the gene matches: 9. CDR1 is SGHRS and CDR2 is YFSETQ in the germline V gene. The CDR3 spells CASSPQQGRTYEQYF. The CDR3 DNA is TGCGCCAGCAGCCCCCAACAGGGGCGCACCTACGAGCAGTACTTC.

This chain uses TRBV6-6 with TRBJ1-5; 7 nucleotides agree with TRBD1. V was clipped by 6 bases and J by 4 bases; unmatched bases: 6. The CDR3 loop spans 14 amino acids. The germline gives CDR1 MNHNY, CDR2 SVGAGI (reference sequence). The CDR3 loop is CASRPGTANQPQHF. The DNA of the CDR3 is TGTGCCAGCAGGCCGGGGACAGCAAATCAGCCCCAGCATTTT.

The V and J genes are TRBV27 and TRBJ1-1; D uncertain. Trimming shortened V by 10 bases and J by 1 base, and 10 bases separated the two germline ends. Germline V gene data show CDR1 as MNHEY and CDR2 as SMNVEV (reference sequence). The CDR3 length is 12 residues. The CDR3 nucleotides read TGTGCCACCCAAAGACAGAACACTGAAGCTTTCTTT. Protein product: CATQRQNTEAFF.

The rearrangement links TRBV2 to TRBJ1-2; D gene uncertain. The CDR3 sequence is 14 residues long. Trimming removed 4 bases at V and 2 bases at J, with 11 bases between. CDR1 SNHLY and CDR2 FYNNEI come from the germline V gene. The CDR3 spells CASSGNKENYGYTF. Here the CDR3 DNA reads TGTGCCAGCAGTGGTAACAAGGAGAACTATGGCTACACCTTC.

The CDR3 sequence is CASSLTGEVYGYTF. CDR3 nucleotides: TGTGCCAGCAGCTTGACAGGAGAAGTCTATGGCTACACCTTC. This chain links TRBV7-9 with TRBJ1-2, with D tentatively TRBD1 (6 bases). The CDR3 is 14 residues long. Germline values: CDR1 SEHNR, CDR2 FQNEAQ (reference sequence). V lost 3 bases to trimming and J lost 4 bases, with 12 bases between them. The variable domain in full, with the rest retrieved from reference TRBV7-9 and TRBJ1-2, is DTGVSQNPRHKITKRGQNVTFRCDPISEHNRLYWYRQTLGQGPEFLTYFQNEAQLEKSRLLSDRFSAERPKGSFSTLEIQRTEQGDSAMYLCASSLTGEVYGYTFGSGTRLTVV.

V and J are TRBV12-3 or TRBV12-4 and TRBJ1-4; unclear D gene. The germline V and J ends were trimmed by 6 bases and 3 bases, with 8 bases remaining between them. CDR3 length: 13 amino acids. CDR3 amino acids: CASSLLPNEKLFF. The CDR3 bases are TGTGCCAGCAGCCTCCTCCCTAATGAAAAACTGTTTTTT.

This chain connects TRBV28 to TRBJ1-1; TRBD1 matches 9 bases. CDR1 and CDR2 (germline): MDHEN, SYDVKM. The CDR3 covers 14 residues. The junction had 7 bases not matched to a gene; V was cut back by 7 bases and J by 4 bases. The CDR3 region is CASTFGQGSTEAFF. Written as DNA, the CDR3 is TGTGCCAGCACCTTTGGACAGGGGAGCACTGAAGCTTTCTTT. Drawing the rest from reference TRBV28 and TRBJ1-1, the complete variable domain is DVKVTQSSRYLVKRTGEKVFLECVQDMDHENMFWYRQDPGLGLRLIYFSYDVKMKEKGDIPEGYSVSREKKERFSLILESASTNQTSMYLCASTFGQGSTEAFFGQGTRLTVV.

This clone was detected only once. The chain employs TRBV28 and TRBJ2-7; the match to TRBD1 covers 8 bases. Germline V gives CDR1 MDHEN, CDR2 SYDVKM. The CDR3 runs to 14 residues. V lost 5 bases to trimming and J lost 2 bases; unmatched junction nucleotides: 5. The CDR3 nucleotides are TGTGCCAGCAGTACGGACAGGGCCCCCTACGAGCAGTACTTC. It translates to CASSTDRAPYEQYF. Drawing the rest from reference TRBV28 and TRBJ2-7, the complete variable domain is DVKVTQSSRYLVKRTGEKVFLECVQDMDHENMFWYRQDPGLGLRLIYFSYDVKMKEKGDIPEGYSVSREKKERFSLILESASTNQTSMYLCASSTDRAPYEQYFGPGTRLTVT.

V is TRBV19 and J is TRBJ2-7; D is possibly TRBD1 or TRBD2 (5 bases each). Germline V gene sequence: CDR1 LNHDA, CDR2 SQIVND (reference sequence). The CDR3 runs 15 residues. The ends were cut back, 3 bases at V and 2 bases at J, with 14 bases in the middle. The DNA for the CDR3 is TGTGCCAGTAGTATGGGGACGGGCGATACCTACGAGCAGTACTTC. Protein product: CASSMGTGDTYEQYF.

The chain links TRBV6-2 or TRBV6-3 to TRBJ2-7, with 9 bases lining up with TRBD1. Trimming cost V 6 bases and J 4 bases; bases outside gene matches: 10. Germline lookup yields CDR1 MNHEY and CDR2 SVGEGT. The CDR3 runs 15 residues. The CDR3 here is CASSRGQGQGYEQYF. DNA of the CDR3: TGTGCCAGCAGCCGCGGACAGGGGCAAGGATACGAGCAGTACTTC.

The CDR3 loop is CATSRDWGTLSGNTIYF. The CDR3 nucleotides are TGTGCCACCAGCAGAGATTGGGGCACACTCTCTGGAAACACCATATATTTT. The chain is built from TRBV15 and TRBJ1-3, with a tentative D call TRBD1 (5 bases). CDR1 is LNHNV, CDR2 YYDKDF, per germline (reference sequence). Deletions cut 0 bases from V and 0 bases from J, with 12 bases between. The CDR3 covers 17 residues.

The genes are TRBV2 and TRBJ2-7, with D perhaps TRBD1 (6 bases). V was pared by 7 bases and J by 0 bases, with 28 bases between. The CDR3 length is 19 residues. Germline V gene lookup returns CDR1 SNHLY and CDR2 FYNNEI. CDR3 in amino acids: CASNPIARRTAVVSYEQYF. In DNA, the CDR3 is TGTGCCAGCAACCCCATTGCCCGGAGGACAGCCGTTGTCTCCTACGAGCAGTACTTC. Filled out from reference TRBV2 and TRBJ2-7, the complete variable domain reads EPEVTQTPSHQVTQMGQEVILRCVPISNHLYFYWYRQILGQKVEFLVSFYNNEISEKSEIFDDQFSVERPDGSNFTLKIRSTKLEDSAMYFCASNPIARRTAVVSYEQYFGPGTRLTVT.

This sequence joins TRBV7-5 and TRBJ1-4; the D call in the table, TRBD1, was not verified against the DNA. TRBV7-5 is designated a pseudogene. This CDR3 comprises 18 residues. CDR3 region: CVRSYPGTGGKWNEKLFF. DNA of the CDR3: TGTGTCAGAAGCTATCCCGGGACAGGGGGAAAGTGGAATGAAAAACTGTTTTTT.

CDR3 coding DNA: TGTGCCAGCAGAGTGCGACAGGCATTGCATTCACCCCTCCACTTT. Amino acids: CASRVRQALHSPLHF. The rearrangement joins TRBV13 to TRBJ1-6; D may be TRBD1 (6 bases). This CDR3 is built from 15 residues. With 6 bases removed from V and 8 bases from J, the gap between germline ends came to 17 bases. Germline V CDR1 and CDR2: PRHDT, FYEKMQ (reference sequence).

CDR3 region: CSVDRGNGNTEAFF. In nucleotides, the CDR3 is TGCAGCGTCGACAGGGGGAACGGGAACACTGAAGCTTTCTTT. This chain connects TRBV29-1 to TRBJ1-1, with TRBD1 matching over 9 bases. The CDR3 totals 14 residues. In germline, CDR1 is SQVTM, CDR2 ANQGSEA. V lost 6 bases, J lost 1 base, and 6 bases stayed unmatched.

The J gene is TRBJ1-2, the V gene TRBV28; D is unclear. The length of the CDR3 is 13 residues. V was trimmed by 3 bases and J by 1 base, leaving 6 bases between them. Germline values: CDR1 MDHEN, CDR2 SYDVKM. For the CDR3, the DNA is TGTGCCAGCAGTTTTGGGATTAACTATGGCTACACCTTC. Protein product: CASSFGINYGYTF.

The gene calls are TRBV27 and TRBJ2-1, with 7 bases that match TRBD2. Germline V CDR1 and CDR2: MNHEY, SMNVEV (reference sequence). The length of the CDR3 is 15 residues. J was trimmed by 9 bases and V by 8 bases; bases with no gene match: 16. The CDR3 loop reads CASQPDRGVFTEQFF. CDR3 in DNA: TGTGCCAGCCAGCCGGATCGGGGGGTCTTTACTGAGCAGTTCTTC.

The V call is TRBV5-1, the J call TRBJ2-7; no firm D call. The V end was cut by 0 bases, the J end by 1 base, with 5 bases between. This CDR3 contains 13 residues. Germline V gives CDR1 SGHRS, CDR2 YFSETQ. The CDR3 DNA is TGCGCCAGCAGCTTGGAATCGTCCTACGAGCAGTACTTC. Translation gives CASSLESSYEQYF.

The V call is TRBV7-9, the J call TRBJ1-5; D is undetermined. The CDR3 contains 12 residues. Germline V lookup: CDR1 SEHNR, CDR2 FQNEAQ (reference sequence). Trimming left V 4 bases short and J 3 bases short, with 4 bases between. In DNA form, the CDR3 reads TGTGCCAGCAGCTCCCCCAATCAGCCCCAGCATTTT. Amino acids: CASSSPNQPQHF.